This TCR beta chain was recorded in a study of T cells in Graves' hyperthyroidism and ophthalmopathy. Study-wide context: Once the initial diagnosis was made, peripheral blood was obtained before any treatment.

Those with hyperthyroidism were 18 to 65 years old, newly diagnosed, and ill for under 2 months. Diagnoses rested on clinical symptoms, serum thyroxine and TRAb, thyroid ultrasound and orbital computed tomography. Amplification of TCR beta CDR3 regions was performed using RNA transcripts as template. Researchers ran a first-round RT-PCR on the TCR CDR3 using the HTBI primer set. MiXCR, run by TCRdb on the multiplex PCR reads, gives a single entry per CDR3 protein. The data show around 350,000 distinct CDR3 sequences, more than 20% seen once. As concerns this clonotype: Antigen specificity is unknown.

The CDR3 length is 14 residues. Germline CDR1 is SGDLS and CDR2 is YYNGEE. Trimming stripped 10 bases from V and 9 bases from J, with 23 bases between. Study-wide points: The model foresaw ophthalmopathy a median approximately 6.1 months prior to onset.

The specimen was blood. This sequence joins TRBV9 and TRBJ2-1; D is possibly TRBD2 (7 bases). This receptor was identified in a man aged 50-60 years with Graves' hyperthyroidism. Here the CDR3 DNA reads TGTGCCGCGAAGGGGGGGCGGAGGGAGTCTGAGCAGTTCTTC. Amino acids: CAAKGGRRESEQFF.